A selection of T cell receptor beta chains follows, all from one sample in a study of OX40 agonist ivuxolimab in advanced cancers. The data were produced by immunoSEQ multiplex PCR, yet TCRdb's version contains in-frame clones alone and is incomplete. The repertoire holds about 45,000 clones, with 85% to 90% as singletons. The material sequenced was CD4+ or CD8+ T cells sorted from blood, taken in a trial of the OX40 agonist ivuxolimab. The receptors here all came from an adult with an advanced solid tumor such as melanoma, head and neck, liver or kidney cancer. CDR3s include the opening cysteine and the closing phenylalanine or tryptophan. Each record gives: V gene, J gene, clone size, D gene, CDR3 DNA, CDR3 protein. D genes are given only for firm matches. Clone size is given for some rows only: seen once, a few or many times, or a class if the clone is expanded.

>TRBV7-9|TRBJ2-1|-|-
TGTGCCATATATCCGCTAGCGAGCTCCTACAATGAGCAGTTCTTC
CAIYPLASSYNEQFF
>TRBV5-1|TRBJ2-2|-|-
TGCGCCAGCAGCTTGAGTGACGTGACCGGGGAGCTGTTTTTT
CASSLSDVTGELFF
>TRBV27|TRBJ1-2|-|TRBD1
TGTGCCAGCAAGGGGGCCTTCTTC
CASKGAFF
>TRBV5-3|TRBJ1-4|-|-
TGTGCCAGCAGCTTGTATGCGGGTGAAAAACTGTTTTTT
CASSLYAGEKLFF
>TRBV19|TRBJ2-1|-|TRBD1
TGTGCCAGTAGTAGCCGGACAGGGAGCTCCTACAATGAGCAGTTCTTC
CASSSRTGSSYNEQFF
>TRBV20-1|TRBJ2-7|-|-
TGCAGTGCTAACACTAGGGTCGAGCAGTACTTC
CSANTRVEQYF
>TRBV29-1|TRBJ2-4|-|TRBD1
TGCAGCGTTAGGGACAGGGTTAACATTCAGTACTTC
CSVRDRVNIQYF
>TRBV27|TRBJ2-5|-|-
TGTGCCAGCAGTTTATCGGCCAGGGCGGATTGGTGGACCCAGTACTTC
CASSLSARADWWTQYF
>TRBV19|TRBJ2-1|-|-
TGTGCCAGTAGTAATAGCGCGGGAGAGCAGTTCTTC
CASSNSAGEQFF
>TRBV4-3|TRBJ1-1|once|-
TGCGCCAGCAGCCAAGTAGGGGGTCGGGCTTTCTTT
CASSQVGGRAFF
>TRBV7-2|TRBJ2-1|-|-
TGTGCCAGCAGCCCTCCGCTTGGCTCCTACAATGAGCAGTTCTTC
CASSPPLGSYNEQFF
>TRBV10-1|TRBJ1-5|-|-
TGCGCCAGCAGTGAGTTGAGAAGTTCCCAGCCCCAGCATTTT
CASSELRSSQPQHF
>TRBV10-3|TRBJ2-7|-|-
TGTGCCATCAAACTAGGTAGCGGCTCCTACGAGCAGTACTTC
CAIKLGSGSYEQYF
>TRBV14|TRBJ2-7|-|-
TGTGCCAGCAGCCAAGACGCCTACGAGCAGTACTTC
CASSQDAYEQYF
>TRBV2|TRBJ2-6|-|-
TGTGCCAGCAGTGAATCGAGGGCCTCTGGGGCCAACGTCCTGACTTTC
CASSESRASGANVLTF
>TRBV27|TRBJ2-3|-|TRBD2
TGTGCCAGCGGGGGACTAGCGGGAAAAGTAGATACGCAGTATTTT
CASGGLAGKVDTQYF
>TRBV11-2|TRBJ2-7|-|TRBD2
TGTGCCAGCAGCTTAGCCGGGACTAGCGGCTACGAGCAGTACTTC
CASSLAGTSGYEQYF
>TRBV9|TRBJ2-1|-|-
TGTGCCAGCAGCCCCAAGGAGGTTCGGCGCAATGAGCAGTTCTTC
CASSPKEVRRNEQFF
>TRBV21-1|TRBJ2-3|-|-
TGTGCCAGCAGCAAAGAACTCTTGACCACAGATACGCAGTATTTT
CASSKELLTTDTQYF
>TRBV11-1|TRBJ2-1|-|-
TGTGCCAGTTCGTATACGGGAGAAGTAGGTAATGAGCAGTTCTTC
CASSYTGEVGNEQFF
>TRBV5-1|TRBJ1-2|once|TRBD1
TGCGCCAGCAGCTTGGCCGAGGGGACAGGGGGGTATGGCTACACCTTC
CASSLAEGTGGYGYTF
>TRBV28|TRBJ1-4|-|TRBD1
TGTGCCAGCAAAACAACAGGGGTGCGGACTGAAAAACTGTTTTTT
CASKTTGVRTEKLFF
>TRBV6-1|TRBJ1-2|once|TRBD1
TGTGCCAGCAGTTGGACAGGGAACTATGGCTACACCTTC
CASSWTGNYGYTF
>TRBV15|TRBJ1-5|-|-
TGTGCCACCAGCAGAGATCAGGGGCGACAGGTCAATCAGCCCCAGCATTTT
CATSRDQGRQVNQPQHF
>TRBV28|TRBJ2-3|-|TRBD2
TGTGCCAGCAGCTACGAGGGACTAGCGGGAGGCCGCACAGATACGCAGTATTTT
CASSYEGLAGGRTDTQYF
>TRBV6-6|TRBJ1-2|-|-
TGTGCCAGCACCAAAGCGGACAGCTATGGCTACACCTTC
CASTKADSYGYTF
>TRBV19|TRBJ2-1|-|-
TGTGCCAGTAAAGGCGACAGATCCTACAATGAGCAGTTCTTC
CASKGDRSYNEQFF
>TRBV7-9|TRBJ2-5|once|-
TGTGCCAGCGTTTCTAGCGAACAAGAGACCCAGTACTTC
CASVSSEQETQYF
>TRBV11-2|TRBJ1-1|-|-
TGTGCCAGCAGCTTTCTAAGGAACACTGAAGCTTTCTTT
CASSFLRNTEAFF
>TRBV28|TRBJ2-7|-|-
TGTGCCAGCAGGTACCACGGGGATTCCTACGAGCAGTACTTC
CASRYHGDSYEQYF
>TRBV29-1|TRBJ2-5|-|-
TGCAACGCCATGGGGTACCAAGAGACCCAGTACTTC
CNAMGYQETQYF
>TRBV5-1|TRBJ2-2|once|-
TGCGCCAGCAGTCCCGGGACACCGAACACCGGGGAGCTGTTTTTT
CASSPGTPNTGELFF
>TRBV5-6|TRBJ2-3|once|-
TGTGCCAGCAGCTGGCTGGGGATAGGGGATACGCAGTATTTT
CASSWLGIGDTQYF
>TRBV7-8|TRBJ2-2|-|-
TGTGCCAGCAGCGCCACCGGGACACCCTCCGGGGAGCTGTTTTTT
CASSATGTPSGELFF
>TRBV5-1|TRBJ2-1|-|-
TGCGCCAGCAGCCCTATTGCAGGGGATGCTGAGCAGTTCTTC
CASSPIAGDAEQFF
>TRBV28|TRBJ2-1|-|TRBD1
TGTGCCAGCAGCCTCATAGGGACAGGGGCCAATGAGCAGTTCTTC
CASSLIGTGANEQFF
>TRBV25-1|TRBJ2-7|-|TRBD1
TGTGCCAGCAGTTCAAAGGGGACAGGGGATGTCGAGCAGTACTTC
CASSSKGTGDVEQYF
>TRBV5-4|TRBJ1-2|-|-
TGTGCCAGCACTACATCGCTGACAGGATTCTTTGGCTACACCTTC
CASTTSLTGFFGYTF
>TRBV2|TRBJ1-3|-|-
TGTGCCAGCAGTGAAACGAGGGGATCTGGAAACACCATATATTTT
CASSETRGSGNTIYF
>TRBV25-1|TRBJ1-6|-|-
TGTGCCAGCAGTGTTACGGGACTAGGGAATTCACCCCTCCACTTT
CASSVTGLGNSPLHF
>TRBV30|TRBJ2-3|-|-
TGTGCCTGGAGTGCCGGAGGTGGATCCACTAATACGCAGTATTTT
CAWSAGGGSTNTQYF
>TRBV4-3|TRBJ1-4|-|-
TGCGCCAGCAGCCCCCCGGGGGAGCGTAATGAAAAACTGTTTTTT
CASSPPGERNEKLFF
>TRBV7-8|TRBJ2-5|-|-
TGTGCCAGCATCAAGGGCAGGGGTGAGACCCAGTACTTC
CASIKGRGETQYF
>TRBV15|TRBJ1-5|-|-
TGTGCCACCAGCAGAGATGAGGGGGGCAATCAGCCCCAGCATTTT
CATSRDEGGNQPQHF
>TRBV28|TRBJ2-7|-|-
TGTGCCAGCAGTTGGTGGGGTGAGCAGTACTTC
CASSWWGEQYF
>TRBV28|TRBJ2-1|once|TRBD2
TGTGCCAGCAGTTTAACTCAATCCGGGACTAGCTCAAATGAGCAGTTCTTC
CASSLTQSGTSSNEQFF
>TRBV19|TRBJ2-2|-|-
TGTGCCAGTAGTTTCTGGGAGAGAGGCGGGGAGCTGTTTTTT
CASSFWERGGELFF